This T cell receptor beta chain is drawn from a study of T-cell memory formation after mild COVID-19. Study conclusions and caveats: A balance of CD4 and CD8 characterized clones contracting day 15 to 85, whereas later expanders leaned CD4+. Memory cells collected pre-infection included some clones that later responded, suggesting cross-reactive memory joined. Of the contracting clones, CD4+ ones lay mainly in CM and EM, and CD8+ ones in EMRA.

This clonotype has more than one count but fewer than ten. Antigen unknown. Libraries for TCRalpha and TCRbeta carried sample barcodes and unique molecular identifiers via 5'RACE. TCRdb passed the 5' RACE reads through MiXCR, listing each CDR3 protein once. The sample includes almost 550,000 distinct CDR3 sequences, about a fifth seen only once; the top ten take around 13%. The CDR3 has 14 residues. V dropped 4 bases and J dropped 5 bases, with 12 bases sitting between them. Germline CDR1 reads MNHNY; CDR2 reads SVGAGI (reference sequence). The receptor's source is an adult woman who had mild COVID-19 (a few samples of this study predate the infection). Cell type and time point are not known. Input material: PBMCs or a T cell subset sorted from them (not recorded which). The chain is built from TRBV6-6 and TRBJ1-5; the D is unclear. CDR3 loop: CASSSGTVYQPQHF. The DNA of the CDR3 is TGTGCCAGCAGTTCCGGAACGGTTTATCAGCCCCAGCATTTT.